Included here is one T cell receptor beta chain sequence, with context. Its antigen is not known. Generated by immunoSEQ multiplex PCR, the TCRdb table keeps only in-frame clones and is missing some. Altogether 99,000 or so clones are present, around 90% being singletons, with the ten largest covering roughly 19%. V dropped 7 bases and J dropped 0 bases, with 10 bases sitting between them. Germline CDR1 and CDR2: SQVTM and ANQGSEA. The CDR3 is made up of 13 amino acids. Time point described: cycle 4 day 1 (C4D1), after 6 weeks of nivolumab. Relapse after autologous stem cell transplantation occurred in every patient, and brentuximab vedotin exposure varied. The entry originates in a study of PD-1 blockade in classical Hodgkin lymphoma. Overall study results and limits: Anyone who began nivolumab under 1 year after ASCT was excluded. What caused the repertoire differences, perhaps disease activity or prior therapy, remains undefined. The CD4+ diversity rise by C4D1 was clearest in complete responders. It was reported that newly diagnosed patients had less baseline TCR diversity than healthy donors.

The chain combines TRBV29-1 with TRBJ1-3, with D uncertain. The source was peripheral blood mononuclear cells (PBMCs), collected before the fourth cycle of nivolumab. The source of this sequence is a human donor with classical Hodgkin lymphoma. DNA for the CDR3: TGCAGCGGGGATGTGCCCTCTGGAAACACCATATATTTT. It specifies CSGDVPSGNTIYF.